A selection of T cell receptor beta chains follows, all from one sample in a study of blood T cell repertoires in COVID-19. Method: immunoSEQ multiplex PCR; TCRdb's copy keeps in-frame clones and lacks some. The sample includes approximately 40,000 clones, roughly four fifths of them seen just once. The sequencing input was peripheral blood. All receptors come from a human donor in a cohort sampled during active COVID-19. Both conserved end residues are part of each CDR3. A D gene is named only where the DNA matches it firmly. Clone size, where shown, is once, few, many, or a class for clones that have expanded.

cdr3_length	v_call	clone_size	j_call	d_call	cdr3_nt	cdr3_aa
17	TRBV19	NA	TRBJ2-7	NA	TGTGCCAGTAGTATATCACCGTTTGGCCCCCTTCCTTACGAGCAGTACTTC	CASSISPFGPLPYEQYF
15	TRBV10-3	NA	TRBJ2-7	NA	TGTGCCATCTCGCCGGAGTCCTTCCATTTCTACGAGCAGTACTTC	CAISPESFHFYEQYF
11	TRBV6-2/TRBV6-3	once	TRBJ2-7	NA	TGTGCCAGCAGTTTCGTCGACGAGCAGTACTTC	CASSFVDEQYF
15	TRBV3-1/TRBV3-2	NA	TRBJ1-1	NA	TGTGCCAGCAGCCAAGGTCCGGCATCCCAGGTTGAAGCTTTCTTT	CASSQGPASQVEAFF
13	TRBV7-9	NA	TRBJ1-2	NA	TGTGCCAGCAGCTCCTACTTAAGAGTAGGCTACACCTTC	CASSSYLRVGYTF
15	TRBV6-5	NA	TRBJ1-5	TRBD1	TGTGCCACCTCCCAGGGACAGGGGGCTTATCAGCCCCAGCATTTT	CATSQGQGAYQPQHF
13	TRBV6-5	NA	TRBJ1-5	TRBD1	TGTGCCAGCAGCTTTGGGACAGGACTTCCCCAGCATTTT	CASSFGTGLPQHF
14	TRBV5-1	once	TRBJ1-3	NA	TGCGCCAGCAGCTTGGGGGGGCCTGGAAACACCATATATTTT	CASSLGGPGNTIYF
15	TRBV5-5	NA	TRBJ1-2	TRBD1	TGTGCCAGCAGCTTACGGGACAGGGGCGGAGATGGCTACACCTTC	CASSLRDRGGDGYTF
16	TRBV7-9	NA	TRBJ1-2	NA	TGTGCCAGCAGCTTAGCGACCCCAGGCAGGGCCTATGGCTACACCTTC	CASSLATPGRAYGYTF
15	TRBV5-6	once	TRBJ1-2	TRBD1	TGTGCCAGCAGCACAAACCCGGGACAGTCTGGTGGCTACACCTTC	CASSTNPGQSGGYTF
14	TRBV6-5	NA	TRBJ2-2	NA	TGTGCCAGCAGTTACTCGACTGCGTCGGGGGAGCTGTTTTTT	CASSYSTASGELFF
12	TRBV27	NA	TRBJ1-1	NA	TGTGCCAGCAGTTTCCGGGGCACTGAAGCTTTCTTT	CASSFRGTEAFF
13	TRBV4-3	NA	TRBJ2-7	NA	TGCGCCAGCAGCCAAGATCGAGGCCAGGAGCAGTACTTC	CASSQDRGQEQYF
15	TRBV3-1/TRBV3-2	NA	TRBJ2-1	NA	TGTGCCAGCAGCCTAGGGACAAATTCCTACAATGAGCAGTTCTTC	CASSLGTNSYNEQFF
13	TRBV7-2	NA	TRBJ2-2	NA	TGTGCCAGCAGCCGGGACTTCACCGGGGAGCTGTTTTTT	CASSRDFTGELFF
14	TRBV6-6	NA	TRBJ1-4	TRBD1	TGTGCCAGCAGTCGGGACAGGGACTATGAAAAACTGTTTTTT	CASSRDRDYEKLFF
15	TRBV4-3	NA	TRBJ1-2	NA	TGCGCCAGCAGCCAAGAGGCCAGGGGACACTATGGCTACACCTTC	CASSQEARGHYGYTF
19	TRBV4-2	NA	TRBJ2-1	TRBD2	TGTGCCAGCAGCCAAAAGGCCCCGGTGCGGGGGGGCCGTTATAATGAGCAGTTCTTC	CASSQKAPVRGGRYNEQFF
14	TRBV10-3	NA	TRBJ1-1	TRBD1	TGTGCCATCAGGGAAACACAGGGGTACACTGAAGCTTTCTTT	CAIRETQGYTEAFF
15	TRBV5-1	NA	TRBJ2-5	TRBD2	TGCGCCAGCCGGACTAGCGGGGGGCCCCAAGAGACCCAGTACTTC	CASRTSGGPQETQYF
16	TRBV27	NA	TRBJ2-1	NA	TGTGCCAGCAGTTTTAGCGAAGGACGGGGATACAATGAGCAGTTCTTC	CASSFSEGRGYNEQFF
16	TRBV18	NA	TRBJ2-3	TRBD1	TGTGCCAGCTCACCACCAAATACAGGGGCTGGGGATACGCAGTATTTT	CASSPPNTGAGDTQYF
13	TRBV28	once	TRBJ1-1	NA	TGTGCCAGCAGCGAACAACTGAACACTGAAGCTTTCTTT	CASSEQLNTEAFF
13	TRBV12-3/TRBV12-4	NA	TRBJ1-5	NA	TGTGCCAGCAATCTTGGAGGTGGTCAGCCCCAGCATTTT	CASNLGGGQPQHF
14	TRBV4-3	NA	TRBJ1-5	NA	TGCGCCAGCAGCCAAGAGGTCAGCGGCCAGCCCCAGCATTTT	CASSQEVSGQPQHF
16	TRBV6-6	NA	TRBJ2-3	TRBD1	TGTGCCAGCAGTTACGATCGGGACAGCGGTACAGATACGCAGTATTTT	CASSYDRDSGTDTQYF
15	TRBV27	NA	TRBJ2-3	NA	TGTGCCAGCAGTTTAAAGGGCGGGGTCACAGATACGCAGTATTTT	CASSLKGGVTDTQYF
13	TRBV6-1	few	TRBJ1-3	NA	TGTGCCAGCAGTGATAACAATGGAAACACCATATATTTT	CASSDNNGNTIYF
14	TRBV28	NA	TRBJ1-1	NA	TGTGCCAGCAGTTTACCCGGTGGGGGGACTGAAGCTTTCTTT	CASSLPGGGTEAFF
13	TRBV2	few	TRBJ2-1	TRBD1	TGTGCCAGCAGGGACAGGGGTGGGAATGAGCAGTTCTTC	CASRDRGGNEQFF
13	TRBV3-1/TRBV3-2	NA	TRBJ1-2	TRBD1	TGTGCCAGCAGCAAGGGACAGGTCGATGGCTACACCTTC	CASSKGQVDGYTF
13	TRBV5-1	NA	TRBJ1-1	NA	TGCGCCAGCAGCTTGATCATGAACACTGAAGCTTTCTTT	CASSLIMNTEAFF
14	TRBV5-6	NA	TRBJ1-2	TRBD1	TGTGCCAGCAGCTTGGATGGGGACAGGGTTGTTGGTACCTTC	CASSLDGDRVVGTF
17	TRBV13	NA	TRBJ2-1	TRBD1	TGTGCCAGCAGGTTTACCCTCGGGGACAGGGGTTACAATGAGCAGTTCTTC	CASRFTLGDRGYNEQFF
14	TRBV27	NA	TRBJ1-4	NA	TGTGCCAGCAGTCCCTGGGGGGATAATGAAAAACTGTTTTTT	CASSPWGDNEKLFF
17	TRBV2	NA	TRBJ1-2	NA	TGTGCCAGCAATCTAGGCCACGCAGGGGACCCAAACTATGGCTACACCTTC	CASNLGHAGDPNYGYTF
14	TRBV6-5	once	TRBJ1-5	TRBD1	TGTGCCAGCAGTTCATCACAGGGGGATCAGCCCCAGCATTTT	CASSSSQGDQPQHF
14	TRBV18	few	TRBJ2-5	TRBD2	TGTGCCAGCTCACCTAGCGGGGGCCAAGAGACCCAGTACTTC	CASSPSGGQETQYF
16	TRBV3-1/TRBV3-2	NA	TRBJ1-6	TRBD1	TGTGCCAGCAGCCAAGATCTTGACAGGGTGGGTTCACCCCTCCACTTT	CASSQDLDRVGSPLHF